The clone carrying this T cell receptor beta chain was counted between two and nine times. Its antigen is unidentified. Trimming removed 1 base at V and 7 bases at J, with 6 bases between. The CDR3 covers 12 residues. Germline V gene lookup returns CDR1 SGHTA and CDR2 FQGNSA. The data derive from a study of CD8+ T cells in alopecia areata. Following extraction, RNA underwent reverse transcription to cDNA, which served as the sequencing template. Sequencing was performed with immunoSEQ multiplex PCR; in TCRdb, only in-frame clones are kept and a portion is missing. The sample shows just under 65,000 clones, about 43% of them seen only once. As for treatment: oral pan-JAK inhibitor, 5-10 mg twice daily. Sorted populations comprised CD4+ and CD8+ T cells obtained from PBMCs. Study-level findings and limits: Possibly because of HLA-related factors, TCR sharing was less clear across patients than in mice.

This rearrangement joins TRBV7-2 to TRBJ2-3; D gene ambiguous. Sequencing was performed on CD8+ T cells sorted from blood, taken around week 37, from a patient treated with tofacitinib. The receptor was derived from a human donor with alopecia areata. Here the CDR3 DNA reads TGTGCCAGCAGCTTAGGGGCGCATACGCAGTATTTT. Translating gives CASSLGAHTQYF.